Shown below are 8 T cell receptor beta chains from a single sample sequenced in a study of early T cells in non-severe SARS-CoV-2 infection. In TCRdb, the 5' RACE reads were re-called with MiXCR into one record per CDR3 protein. Here the sample spans under 60,000 distinct CDR3 sequences, 7.5% to 9.5% being singletons. The sequenced sample was whole blood, obtained at baseline. Every receptor here comes from an adult who was a healthcare worker with PCR-confirmed SARS-CoV-2 infection or an uninfected control (not recorded which).

This clonotype was seen a few times. The CDR3 is CASSERWSARHEQYF. The CDR3 bases are TGTGCCAGCAGTGAACGGTGGAGCGCCAGGCACGAGCAGTACTTC. The chain combines TRBV2 with TRBJ2-7; no definite D call. CDR1 and CDR2 from the germline V gene are SNHLY and FYNNEI. Between the trimmed V and J ends, which lost 2 bases and 5 bases, there was a span of 16 bases. The CDR3 spans 15 residues. Full variable domain (remainder filled in from reference TRBV2 and TRBJ2-7): EPEVTQTPSHQVTQMGQEVILRCVPISNHLYFYWYRQILGQKVEFLVSFYNNEISEKSEIFDDQFSVERPDGSNFTLKIRSTKLEDSAMYFCASSERWSARHEQYFGPGTRLTVT.

Turning to this clonotype: A read error may explain this, as a much larger clone is one base away. The CDR3 protein is CVSAPSANTEAFF. The CDR3 DNA reads as TGTGTCAGCGCACCCTCAGCGAACACTGAAGCTTTCTTT. The chain is built from TRBV7-9 and TRBJ1-1; D not resolved. This CDR3 has 13 residues. Germline CDR1 SEHNR, CDR2 FQNEAQ (reference sequence).

This clonotype showed up just a few times. The chain is built from TRBV7-9 and TRBJ1-2, with D possibly being TRBD1 (6 bases). V was clipped by 5 bases and J by 4 bases, with 11 bases between them. The CDR3 totals 13 residues. The germline CDR1 and CDR2 sequences are SEHNR and FQNEAQ (reference sequence). CDR3 region: CASSPQGGYGYTF. The DNA for the CDR3 is TGTGCCAGCAGCCCACAGGGAGGCTATGGCTACACCTTC.

This clonotype showed up many times. This chain connects TRBV24-1 to TRBJ2-5; D not resolved. There are 12 residues in the CDR3. V was trimmed by 4 bases and J by 5 bases, leaving 7 bases between them. Germline CDR1 reads KGHDR; CDR2 reads SFDVKD. CDR3 nucleotide sequence: TGTGCCACCAGTGAGGATTTGGAGACCCAGTACTTC. Protein: CATSEDLETQYF.

This clonotype was counted between two and nine times. The gene calls are TRBV6-1 and TRBJ1-1; D uncertain. Germline CDR1 MNHNS, CDR2 SASEGT. V gave up 4 bases and J gave up 0 bases, with 15 bases separating them. The CDR3 has 16 residues. The CDR3 sequence is CASSGSRLFMNTEAFF. In DNA, the CDR3 is TGTGCCAGCAGTGGATCGAGGCTATTCATGAACACTGAAGCTTTCTTT.

This clonotype has ten or more counts. The rearrangement joins TRBV12-3 or TRBV12-4 to TRBJ1-1; perhaps TRBD1 as D (6 bases). Trimming removed 8 bases at V and 4 bases at J, with 14 bases between. The CDR3 is 13 amino acids. The CDR3 spells CASQGSRATEAFF. DNA of the CDR3: TGTGCCAGCCAGGGGAGCAGGGCCACTGAAGCTTTCTTT.

This clonotype was picked up a small number of times. This rearrangement joins TRBV6-1 to TRBJ1-1, with a weak D call TRBD1 (5 bases). This CDR3 is built from 15 residues. Trimming left V 4 bases short and J 1 base short, with 13 bases between. Germline lookup yields CDR1 MNHNS and CDR2 SASEGT. The CDR3 reads CASSVVFGQNTEAFF. In nucleotides, the CDR3 is TGTGCCAGCAGTGTAGTATTCGGACAGAACACTGAAGCTTTCTTT.

This clonotype showed up just a few times. The J gene is TRBJ2-7, the V gene TRBV4-1; D is unresolved. Trimming pared 0 bases from V and 0 bases from J, leaving 12 bases between. The length of the CDR3 is 16 residues. Germline CDR1 and CDR2: MGHRA and YSYEKL. The CDR3 nucleotides are TGCGCCAGCAGCCAAGATCTGGGGTGGAGCTCCTACGAGCAGTACTTC. As protein: CASSQDLGWSSYEQYF.